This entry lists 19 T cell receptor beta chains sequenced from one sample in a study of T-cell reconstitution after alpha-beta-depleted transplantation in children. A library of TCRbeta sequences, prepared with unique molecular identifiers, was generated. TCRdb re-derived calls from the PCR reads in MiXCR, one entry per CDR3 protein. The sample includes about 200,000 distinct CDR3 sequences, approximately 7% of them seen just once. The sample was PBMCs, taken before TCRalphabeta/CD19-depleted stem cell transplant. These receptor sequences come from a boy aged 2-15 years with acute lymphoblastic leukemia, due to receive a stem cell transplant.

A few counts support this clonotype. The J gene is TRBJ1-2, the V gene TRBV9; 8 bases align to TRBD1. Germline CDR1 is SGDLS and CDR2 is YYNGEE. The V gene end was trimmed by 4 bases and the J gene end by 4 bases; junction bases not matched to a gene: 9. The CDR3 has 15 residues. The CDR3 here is CASSPGQGNSYGYTF. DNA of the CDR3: TGTGCCAGCAGCCCCGGACAGGGTAACAGCTATGGCTACACCTTC.

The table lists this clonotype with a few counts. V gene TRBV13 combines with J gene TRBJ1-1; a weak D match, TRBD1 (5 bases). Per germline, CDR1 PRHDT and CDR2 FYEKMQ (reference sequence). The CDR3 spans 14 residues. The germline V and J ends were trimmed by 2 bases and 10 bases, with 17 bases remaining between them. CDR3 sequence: CASSLPLKQAGAFF. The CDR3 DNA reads TGTGCCAGCAGCTTACCTTTAAAACAGGCTGGAGCTTTCTTT.

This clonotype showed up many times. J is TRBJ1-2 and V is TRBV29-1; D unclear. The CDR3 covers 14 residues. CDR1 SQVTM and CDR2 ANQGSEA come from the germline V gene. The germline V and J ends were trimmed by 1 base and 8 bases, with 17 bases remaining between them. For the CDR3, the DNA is TGCAGCGTTGAAGGGCGGTGGGGTTCGGCGGGCTACACCTTC. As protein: CSVEGRWGSAGYTF.

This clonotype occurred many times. The CDR3 loop is CASSLGTGANTEAFF. DNA for the CDR3: TGTGCCAGCAGCTTAGGGACAGGGGCGAACACTGAAGCTTTCTTT. The V gene is TRBV11-3, the J gene TRBJ1-1, with 9 bases fitting TRBD1. The CDR3 extends over 15 amino acids. The germline V gene has CDR1 SGHNT and CDR2 YENEEA. Germline trimming cut 1 base from V and 1 base from J; bases unmatched to any gene: 1.

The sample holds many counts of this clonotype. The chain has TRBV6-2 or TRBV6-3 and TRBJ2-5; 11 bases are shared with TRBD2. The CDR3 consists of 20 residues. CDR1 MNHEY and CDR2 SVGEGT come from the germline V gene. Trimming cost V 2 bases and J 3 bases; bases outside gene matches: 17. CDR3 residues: CASSYDKSPTASGRKETQYF. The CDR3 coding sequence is TGTGCCAGCAGTTACGACAAAAGCCCTACGGCTAGCGGGAGGAAAGAGACCCAGTACTTC.

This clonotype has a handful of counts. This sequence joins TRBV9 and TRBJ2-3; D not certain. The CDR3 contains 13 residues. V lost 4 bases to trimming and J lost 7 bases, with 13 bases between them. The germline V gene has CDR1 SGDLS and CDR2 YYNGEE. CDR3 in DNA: TGTGCCAGCAGCTCTTCAAGCGTGAATACGCAGTATTTT. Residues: CASSSSSVNTQYF.

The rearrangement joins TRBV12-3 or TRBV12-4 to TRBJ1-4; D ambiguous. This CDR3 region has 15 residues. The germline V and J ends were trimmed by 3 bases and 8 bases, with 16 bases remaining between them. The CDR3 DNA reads TGTGCCAGCAGTTTCTTTTGGGATAATCGCGAAAAACTGTTTTTT. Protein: CASSFFWDNREKLFF.

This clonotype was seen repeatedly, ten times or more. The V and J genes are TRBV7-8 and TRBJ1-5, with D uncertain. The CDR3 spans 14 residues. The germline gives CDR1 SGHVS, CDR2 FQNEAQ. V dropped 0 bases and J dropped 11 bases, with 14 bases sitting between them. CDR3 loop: CASSLAYDGRSQHF. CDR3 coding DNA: TGTGCCAGCAGCTTAGCATATGACGGCCGCTCCCAGCATTTT.

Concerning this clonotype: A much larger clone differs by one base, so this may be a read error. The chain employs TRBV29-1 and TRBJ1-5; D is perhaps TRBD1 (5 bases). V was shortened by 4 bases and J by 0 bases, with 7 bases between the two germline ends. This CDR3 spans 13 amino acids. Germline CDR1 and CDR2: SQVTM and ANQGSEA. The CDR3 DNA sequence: TGCAGCGTTGGACAGAATAGCAATCAGCCCCAGCATTTT. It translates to CSVGQNSNQPQHF.

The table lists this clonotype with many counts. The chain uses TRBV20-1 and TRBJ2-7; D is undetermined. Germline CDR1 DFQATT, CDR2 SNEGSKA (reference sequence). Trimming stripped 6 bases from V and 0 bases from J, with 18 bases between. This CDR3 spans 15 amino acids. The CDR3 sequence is CSASPFEYSSYEQYF. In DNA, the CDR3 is TGCAGTGCCTCGCCCTTCGAGTACAGCTCCTACGAGCAGTACTTC.

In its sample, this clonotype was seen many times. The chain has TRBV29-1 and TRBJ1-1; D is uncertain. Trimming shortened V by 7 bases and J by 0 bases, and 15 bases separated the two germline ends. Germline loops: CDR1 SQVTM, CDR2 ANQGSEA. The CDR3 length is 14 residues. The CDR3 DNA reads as TGCAGCGCCCTTCGGGCAGGAGTGAACACTGAAGCTTTCTTT. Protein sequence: CSALRAGVNTEAFF. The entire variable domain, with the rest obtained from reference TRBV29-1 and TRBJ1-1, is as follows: SAVISQKPSRDICQRGTSLTIQCQVDSQVTMMFWYRQQPGQSLTLIATANQGSEATYESGFVIDKFPISRPNLTFSTLTVSNMSPEDSSIYLCSALRAGVNTEAFFGQGTRLTVV.

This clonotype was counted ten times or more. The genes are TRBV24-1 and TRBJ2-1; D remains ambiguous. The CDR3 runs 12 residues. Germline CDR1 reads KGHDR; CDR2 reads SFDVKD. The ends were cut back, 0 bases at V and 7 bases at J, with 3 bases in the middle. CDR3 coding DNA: TGTGCCACCAGTGATTTGCTGAATGAGCAGTTCTTC. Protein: CATSDLLNEQFF.

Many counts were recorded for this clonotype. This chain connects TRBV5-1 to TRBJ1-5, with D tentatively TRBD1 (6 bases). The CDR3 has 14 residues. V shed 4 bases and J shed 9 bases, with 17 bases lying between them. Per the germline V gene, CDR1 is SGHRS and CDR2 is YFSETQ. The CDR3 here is CASSEQTGSGPQHF. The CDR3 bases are TGCGCCAGCAGCGAGCAAACAGGGTCGGGGCCCCAGCATTTT.

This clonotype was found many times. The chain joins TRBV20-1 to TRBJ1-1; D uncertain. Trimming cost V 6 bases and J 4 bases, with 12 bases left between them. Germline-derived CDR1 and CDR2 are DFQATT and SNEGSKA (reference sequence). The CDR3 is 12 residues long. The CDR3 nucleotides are TGCAGTGCCCACTGGGGAAGCACTGAAGCTTTCTTT. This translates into CSAHWGSTEAFF.

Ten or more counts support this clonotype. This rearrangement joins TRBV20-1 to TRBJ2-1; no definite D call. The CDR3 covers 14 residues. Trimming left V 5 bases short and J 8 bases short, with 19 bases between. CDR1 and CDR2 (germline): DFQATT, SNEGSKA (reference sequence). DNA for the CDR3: TGCAGTGCTGAGTTAAGGGAAGTCGTTCATGAGCAGTTCTTC. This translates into CSAELREVVHEQFF.

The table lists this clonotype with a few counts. The CDR3 region has the DNA TGTGCCAGCAGCGCATGGGGGGCGAGTGAGACCCAGTACTTC. It yields the protein CASSAWGASETQYF. J is TRBJ2-5 and V is TRBV7-2; tentatively, D is TRBD1 or TRBD2 (6 bases each). The CDR3 spans 14 residues. The V gene lost 5 bases and the J gene lost 5 bases, with 15 bases spanning the gap. Germline lookup yields CDR1 SGHTA and CDR2 FQGNSA.

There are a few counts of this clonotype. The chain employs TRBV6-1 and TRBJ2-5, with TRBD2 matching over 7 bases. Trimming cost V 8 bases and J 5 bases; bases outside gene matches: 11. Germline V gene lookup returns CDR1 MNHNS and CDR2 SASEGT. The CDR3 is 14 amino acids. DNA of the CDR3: TGTGCCAGCGGGGGGGGGAGAAGGAGTGAGACCCAGTACTTC. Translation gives CASGGGRRSETQYF.

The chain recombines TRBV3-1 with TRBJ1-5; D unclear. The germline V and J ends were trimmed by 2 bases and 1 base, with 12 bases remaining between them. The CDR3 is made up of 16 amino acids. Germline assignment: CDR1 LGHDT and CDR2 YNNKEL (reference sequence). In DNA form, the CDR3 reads TGTGCCAGCAGCCAATCTTCTAGCCTGAGCAATCAGCCCCAGCATTTT. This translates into CASSQSSSLSNQPQHF.

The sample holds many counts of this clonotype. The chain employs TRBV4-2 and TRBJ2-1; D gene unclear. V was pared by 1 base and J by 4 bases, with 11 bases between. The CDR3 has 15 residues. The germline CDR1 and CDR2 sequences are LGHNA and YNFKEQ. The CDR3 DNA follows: TGTGCCAGCAGCCAAGTACCCGATTCATACAATGAGCAGTTCTTC. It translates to CASSQVPDSYNEQFF.